The next 9 T cell receptor beta chains were all read from a single sample in a study of blood T cell repertoires in COVID-19. Measured with immunoSEQ multiplex PCR; TCRdb has only the in-frame clones, and not every one. The sample has about 110,000 clones; over 75% are singletons. Sequencing was carried out using peripheral blood. These receptors originate from a woman aged 80 or over with active or convalescent COVID-19.

The rearrangement links TRBV19 to TRBJ1-1, with D perhaps TRBD1 (6 bases). Trimming removed 4 bases from V and 2 bases from J, with 14 bases in between. CDR3 length: 15 amino acids. Germline-derived CDR1 and CDR2 are LNHDA and SQIVND (reference sequence). The CDR3 here is CASSRMGGANTEAFF. The CDR3 bases are TGTGCCAGTAGTAGGATGGGGGGGGCAAACACTGAAGCTTTCTTT.

The chain carries TRBV18 and TRBJ2-1, with 10 bases aligning to TRBD1. The CDR3 spans 15 residues. After removal of 3 bases from V and 2 bases from J, the junction contained 1 base not matched to a gene. In germline, CDR1 is KGHSH, CDR2 LQKENI. The CDR3 bases are TGTGCCAGCTCACCGGGACAGGGGACCTACAATGAGCAGTTCTTC. Translating gives CASSPGQGTYNEQFF.

The chain is built from TRBV5-5 and TRBJ1-5; 11 bases are a match to TRBD1. Losses at the gene ends were 5 bases for V and 5 bases for J; bases not matched to a gene: 6. Germline V CDR1 and CDR2: SGHKS, YYEKEE (reference sequence). The CDR3 totals 15 residues. This CDR3 is CASSWGQGEDQPQHF. The CDR3 coding sequence is TGTGCCAGCAGTTGGGGACAGGGGGAAGATCAGCCCCAGCATTTT.

This clone was recorded a few times. This rearrangement joins TRBV28 to TRBJ1-5, with 8 bases aligning to TRBD1. Losses at the gene ends were 4 bases for V and 3 bases for J; bases not matched to a gene: 11. Germline lookup yields CDR1 MDHEN and CDR2 SYDVKM. The CDR3 loop spans 17 amino acids. CDR3 sequence (DNA): TGTGCCAGCAGTTATAGACAGGGGAGGCGGTACAATCAGCCCCAGCATTTT. This encodes CASSYRQGRRYNQPQHF.

The chain has TRBV30 and TRBJ1-2; tentatively, D is TRBD1 (6 bases). The germline V gene has CDR1 GTSNPN and CDR2 SVGIG (reference sequence). Trimming stripped 3 bases from V and 2 bases from J, with 16 bases between. CDR3 length equals 15 residues. The CDR3 here is CAWRQFPQGNYGYTF. The CDR3, as DNA: TGTGCCTGGAGGCAATTTCCTCAGGGGAACTATGGCTACACCTTC.

The gene calls are TRBV6-5 and TRBJ1-4; D perhaps matches TRBD1 (5 bases). The CDR3 runs to 14 residues. Germline values: CDR1 MNHEY, CDR2 SVGAGI. V dropped 2 bases and J dropped 7 bases, with 11 bases sitting between them. The CDR3 is CASSYTQEAEKLFF. The CDR3 coding sequence is TGTGCCAGCAGTTACACACAGGAAGCTGAAAAACTGTTTTTT.

This clone came up once. The chain combines TRBV6-2 or TRBV6-3 with TRBJ1-2, with 7 bases lining up with TRBD1. This CDR3 has 18 residues. From germline, CDR1 is MNHEY and CDR2 SVGEGT. The V and J ends lost 6 bases and 4 bases, in that order; junction bases with no gene match: 20. In nucleotides, the CDR3 is TGTGCCAGCAGCCCCCCGAGGGCCGCGGCAGGGGGTATCTATGGCTACACCTTC. This sequence encodes CASSPPRAAAGGIYGYTF.

This clone was found a few times. The CDR3 is CASSSLGTSGGTLSYEQYF. In DNA, the CDR3 is TGTGCCAGCAGTAGCTTGGGGACTAGCGGAGGCACACTCTCCTACGAGCAGTACTTC. The chain uses TRBV7-8 and TRBJ2-7; 11 nucleotides match TRBD2. The CDR3 sequence is 19 residues long. V lost 6 bases to trimming and J lost 0 bases; unmatched junction nucleotides: 16. CDR1 and CDR2 (germline): SGHVS, FQNEAQ.

The chain recombines TRBV5-1 with TRBJ1-1; 7 bases map to TRBD1. V lost 4 bases to trimming and J lost 3 bases; unmatched junction nucleotides: 6. CDR1 and CDR2 from the germline V gene are SGHRS and YFSETQ. CDR3 size: 14 residues. The CDR3 DNA reads as TGCGCCAGCAGCCCCGACAGGGTGGACACTGAAGCTTTCTTT. Its protein product is CASSPDRVDTEAFF.